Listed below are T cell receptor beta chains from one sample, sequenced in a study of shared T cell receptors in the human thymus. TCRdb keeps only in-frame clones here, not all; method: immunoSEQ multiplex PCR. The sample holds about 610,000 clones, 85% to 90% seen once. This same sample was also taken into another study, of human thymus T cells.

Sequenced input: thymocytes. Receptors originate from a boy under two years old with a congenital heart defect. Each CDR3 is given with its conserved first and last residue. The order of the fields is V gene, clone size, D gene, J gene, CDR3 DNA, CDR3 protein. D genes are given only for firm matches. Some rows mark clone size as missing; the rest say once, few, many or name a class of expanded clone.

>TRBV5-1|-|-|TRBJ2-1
TGCGCCAGCAGCCTCGGGACTCCCGCGGACAATGAGCAGTTCTTC
CASSLGTPADNEQFF
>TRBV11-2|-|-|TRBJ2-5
TGTGCCAGCAGCTTAGATAGACAAGAGACCCAGTACTTC
CASSLDRQETQYF
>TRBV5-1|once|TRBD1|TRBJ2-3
TGCGCCTACGCCGAGGGGGCGAAAGATACGCAGTATTTT
CAYAEGAKDTQYF
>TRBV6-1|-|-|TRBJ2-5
TGTGCCAGCAGCCCCGGCGGCTACAAGGAGACCCAGTACTTC
CASSPGGYKETQYF
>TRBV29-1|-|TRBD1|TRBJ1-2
TGCAGCGTTCGGGACAGGGGGCGAGGCTACACCTTC
CSVRDRGRGYTF
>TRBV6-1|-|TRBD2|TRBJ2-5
TGTGCCAGCAGAGGGACTAGCGGGAGGGAGACCCAGTACTTC
CASRGTSGRETQYF
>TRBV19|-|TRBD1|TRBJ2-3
TGTGCCAGTAGACAGGGGCAGACAGATACGCAGTATTTT
CASRQGQTDTQYF
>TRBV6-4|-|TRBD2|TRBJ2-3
TGTGCCAGCAGTGACACGTCTAGCGGGAGATCGGGCACAGATACGCAGTATTTT
CASSDTSSGRSGTDTQYF
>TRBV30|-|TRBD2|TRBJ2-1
TGTGCCTGGAGCTCCGGGACTAGCGACTACAATGAGCAGTTCTTC
CAWSSGTSDYNEQFF
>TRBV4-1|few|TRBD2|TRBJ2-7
TGCGCCAGCAGCCAGGAGGATAGCGGGACCGGCGAGCAGTACTTC
CASSQEDSGTGEQYF
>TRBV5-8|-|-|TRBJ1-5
TGTGCCAGCAGCTTGGCCACCAGGGAAGGGAACAATCAGCCCCAGCATTTT
CASSLATREGNNQPQHF
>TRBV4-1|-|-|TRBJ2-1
TGCGCCAGCAGCCAAGATCCTAGCGAGAGCTCCTACAATGAGCAGTTCTTC
CASSQDPSESSYNEQFF
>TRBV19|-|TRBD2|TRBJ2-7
TGTGCCAGTAGTAGGAAAGGACTAGTCTACGAGCAGTACTTC
CASSRKGLVYEQYF
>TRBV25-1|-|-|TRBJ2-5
TGTGCCAGCAGACCGGGGGAGTACCAAGAGACCCAGTACTTC
CASRPGEYQETQYF
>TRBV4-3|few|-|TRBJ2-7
TGCGCCAGCAGCCAAGATAGCCGTAGAACTTCCTACGAGCAGTACTTC
CASSQDSRRTSYEQYF
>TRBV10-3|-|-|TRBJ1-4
TGTGCCATCAGTGCAACCAGGGAGGGCGAAAAACTGTTTTTT
CAISATREGEKLFF
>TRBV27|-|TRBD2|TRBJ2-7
TGTGCCAGCAGTTTATCCGGGACTAGCGGTCAACAGCCCTACGAGCAGTACTTC
CASSLSGTSGQQPYEQYF
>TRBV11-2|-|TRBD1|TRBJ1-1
TGTGCCAGCAGCCCAAACAGGGGGCGCCGGACTGAAGCTTTCTTT
CASSPNRGRRTEAFF
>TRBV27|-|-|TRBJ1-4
TGTGCCAGCAGTTCGTTGAGAGGGGGAAAGGAAAAACTGTTTTTT
CASSSLRGGKEKLFF
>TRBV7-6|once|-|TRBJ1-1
TGTGCCAGCAGCTTAGGCGGCGTGAACACTGAAGCTTTCTTT
CASSLGGVNTEAFF
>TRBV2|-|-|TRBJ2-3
TGTGCCAGCAGTATCGGGACTCGACCCACAGATACGCAGTATTTT
CASSIGTRPTDTQYF
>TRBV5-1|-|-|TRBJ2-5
TGCGCCAGCAGCTTGGAGAATTCTCCGGGACATAAGCAAGAGACCCAGTACTTC
CASSLENSPGHKQETQYF
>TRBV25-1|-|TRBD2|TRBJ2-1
TGTGCCAGCAGTGAATATGCCCTACTAGCGGGAGGGGACAATGAGCAGTTCTTC
CASSEYALLAGGDNEQFF
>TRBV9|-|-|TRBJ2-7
TGTGCCAGCAGCGTAGCCCTCCTGGGGAGCTCCTACGAGCAGTACTTC
CASSVALLGSSYEQYF
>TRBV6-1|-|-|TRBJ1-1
TGTGCCAGCACCGGATCTAAGGCCGGGGCTGAAGCTTTCTTT
CASTGSKAGAEAFF
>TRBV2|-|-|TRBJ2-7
TGTGCCAGCAGTGAGTGGGCACTTTATACCTACGAGCAGTACTTC
CASSEWALYTYEQYF
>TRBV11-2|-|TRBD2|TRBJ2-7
TGTGCCAGCAGCCCCAGACTAGCGGGATTCGGTAACGAGCAGTACTTC
CASSPRLAGFGNEQYF
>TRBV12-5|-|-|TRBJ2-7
TGTGCTAGTGGTTTGGTACGGGGCTCCTACGAGCAGTACTTC
CASGLVRGSYEQYF
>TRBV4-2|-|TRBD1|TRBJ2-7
TGTGCCAGCAGCCAAGCTACAGGGGTGGCCGAGCAGTACTTC
CASSQATGVAEQYF
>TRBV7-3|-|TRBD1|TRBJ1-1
TGTGCCAGCAGCCCCCACGGGACAGGGAAACCCGGCACTGAAGCTTTCTTT
CASSPHGTGKPGTEAFF
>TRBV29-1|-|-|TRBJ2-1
TGCAGCGTTGAGGGCGGGGACCCCTACAATGAGCAGTTCTTC
CSVEGGDPYNEQFF
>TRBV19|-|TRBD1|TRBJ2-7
TGTGCCAGTAGTAAAAGGACAGGGGACTACTACGAGCAGTACTTC
CASSKRTGDYYEQYF
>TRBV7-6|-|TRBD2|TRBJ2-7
TGTGCCAGCAGCTCACTTAGCGGGTTCAGCTACGAGCAGTACTTC
CASSSLSGFSYEQYF
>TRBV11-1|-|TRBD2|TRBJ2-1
TGTGCCAGCGCGGAAGGGGAGGGCCCCGTCAGGGCCTACAATGAGCAGTTCTTC
CASAEGEGPVRAYNEQFF
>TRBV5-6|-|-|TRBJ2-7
TGTGCCAGCAGCGTTAGCTCCTACGAGCAGTACTTC
CASSVSSYEQYF
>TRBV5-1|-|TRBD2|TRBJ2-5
TGCGCCAGCGGGAATGGTCTAGCGGGAGAGGAGACCCAGTACTTC
CASGNGLAGEETQYF
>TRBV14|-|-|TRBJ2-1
TGTGCCAGCAGCTCACCGAGGGTCGAAAGGAACAATGAGCAGTTCTTC
CASSSPRVERNNEQFF
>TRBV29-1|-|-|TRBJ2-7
TGCAGCGTTGAAAACACCGGGGTGGGGGGCGAGCAGTACTTC
CSVENTGVGGEQYF
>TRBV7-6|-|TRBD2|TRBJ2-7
TGTGCCAGCAGCTTAGCGCTAGCGGGAGTTCCCGAGCAGTACTTC
CASSLALAGVPEQYF
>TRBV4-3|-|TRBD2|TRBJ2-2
TGCGCCAGCAGCCAAGGAGCTAGCGGGAGGGGCACCGGGGAGCTGTTTTTT
CASSQGASGRGTGELFF
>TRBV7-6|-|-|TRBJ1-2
TGTGCCAGCGGAAGGCAGGGGAACTATGGCTACACCTTC
CASGRQGNYGYTF
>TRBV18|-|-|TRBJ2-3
TGTGCCAGCTCACCAAAACCCCTAGGCAGCAGCACAGATACGCAGTATTTT
CASSPKPLGSSTDTQYF
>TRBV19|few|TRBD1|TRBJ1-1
TGTGCCAGTAGTATTCCCCTAGGACAGGGGACTGAAGCTTTCTTT
CASSIPLGQGTEAFF
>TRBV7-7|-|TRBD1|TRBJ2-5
TGTGCTAGCAGCTCCGGGACAGATGAGACCCAGTACTTC
CASSSGTDETQYF
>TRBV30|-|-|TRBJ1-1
TGTGCCTGGAGCACAAAGACCCGAGGTGTGAACACTGAAGCTTTCTTT
CAWSTKTRGVNTEAFF
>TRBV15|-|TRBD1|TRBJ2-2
TGTGCCACCAGCAGAAGTGGGCGCGGGCAGGGGGACACCGGGGAGCTGTTTTTT
CATSRSGRGQGDTGELFF
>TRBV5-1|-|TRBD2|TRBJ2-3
TGCGCCAGCAGCTCGGTAGCGGGAGGACGCACAGATACGCAGTATTTT
CASSSVAGGRTDTQYF
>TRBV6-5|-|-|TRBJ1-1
TGTGCCAGCAGTTACTCGGCAGGCAGCCGGCACACTGAAGCTTTCTTT
CASSYSAGSRHTEAFF
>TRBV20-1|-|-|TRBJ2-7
TGCAGTGCTCCAAGCGTGGAGCAGTACTTC
CSAPSVEQYF
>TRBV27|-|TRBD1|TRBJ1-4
TGTGCCAGCAGTCCGCGGACAGGGGATGAAAAACTGTTTTTT
CASSPRTGDEKLFF
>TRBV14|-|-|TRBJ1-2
TGTGCCAGCAGCTCTGACAGCTTCGGCTATGGCTACACCTTC
CASSSDSFGYGYTF
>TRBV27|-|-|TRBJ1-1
TGTGCCAGCAGTCATCGGACAGCTCTCCTGAACACTGAAGCTTTCTTT
CASSHRTALLNTEAFF
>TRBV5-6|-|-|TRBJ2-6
TGTGCCAGCAGCACGGTCTTCTATGGGGCCAACGTCCTGACTTTC
CASSTVFYGANVLTF
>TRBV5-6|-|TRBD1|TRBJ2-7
TGTGCCAGCAGCTTGAGGCCGGGACAGGGGGCTAAAGAGCAGTACTTC
CASSLRPGQGAKEQYF